These 23 T cell receptor beta chains came from one sample sequenced in a study of blood T cell repertoires in COVID-19. The repertoire was sequenced with immunoSEQ multiplex PCR; TCRdb's copy has only in-frame clones and lacks some. The sample contains about 88,000 clones, about 88% of which appear only once. Sequenced: peripheral blood. These receptors were collected from a woman of 80 years or more with acute or convalescent COVID-19.

The chain combines TRBV6-5 with TRBJ2-5, with 8 bases fitting TRBD2. The CDR3 consists of 16 residues. After removal of 2 bases from V and 1 base from J, the junction contained 6 bases not matched to a gene. Germline V gene sequence: CDR1 MNHEY, CDR2 SVGAGI. CDR3 nucleotides: TGTGCCAGCAGTTACCCCAGCGGGAGTCCCCAAGAGACCCAGTACTTC. Residues: CASSYPSGSPQETQYF.

J is TRBJ1-4 and V is TRBV7-2; 7 bases align to TRBD1. Trimming cost V 4 bases and J 3 bases; bases outside gene matches: 2. Germline CDR1 reads SGHTA; CDR2 reads FQGNSA. The CDR3 contains 14 residues. CDR3 nucleotide sequence: TGTGCCAGCAGCTCGACAGGGCCTAATGAAAAACTGTTTTTT. Its translation: CASSSTGPNEKLFF.

The CDR3 nucleotides are TGTGCCAGCAGCTTCCCAGGGTGGAATCAGCCCCAGCATTTT. Its protein is CASSFPGWNQPQHF. The V and J genes are TRBV7-2 and TRBJ1-5; tentatively, D is TRBD1 (5 bases). The CDR3 has 14 residues. CDR1 and CDR2 from the germline V gene are SGHTA and FQGNSA. The V gene lost 3 bases and the J gene lost 4 bases, with 10 bases spanning the gap.

The V gene is TRBV6-1, the J gene TRBJ1-2; TRBD1 aligns across 8 bases. The CDR3 is 14 residues long. J lost 5 bases, V lost 2 bases, and 4 bases had no gene match. CDR1 and CDR2 from the germline V gene are MNHNS and SASEGT. DNA for the CDR3: TGTGCCAGCAGTGAACCCGGGACAGGATATGGCTACACCTTC. It is translated as CASSEPGTGYGYTF.

The chain couples TRBV7-2 to TRBJ2-5; the match to TRBD2 covers 15 bases. Germline V gene sequence: CDR1 SGHTA, CDR2 FQGNSA. The CDR3 has 16 residues. After removal of 4 bases from V and 1 base from J, the junction contained 1 base not matched to a gene. CDR3 in DNA: TGTGCCAGCAGCTCGGGACTAGCGGGGGGCCAAGAGACCCAGTACTTC. Protein sequence: CASSSGLAGGQETQYF.

This clone was observed a few times. CDR3 nucleotide sequence: TGTGCCAGCAGCCAAACTGACTACAATGAGCAGTTCTTC. It specifies CASSQTDYNEQFF. This chain joins TRBV11-3 and TRBJ2-1; D uncertain. The CDR3 spans 13 residues. CDR1 is SGHNT, CDR2 YENEEA, per germline. Trimming shortened V by 5 bases and J by 3 bases, and 8 bases separated the two germline ends.

The chain combines TRBV6-5 with TRBJ1-5; D call uncertain. The ends were cut back, 6 bases at V and 4 bases at J, with 10 bases in the middle. Germline V CDR1 and CDR2: MNHEY, SVGAGI. CDR3 length equals 13 residues. The CDR3 nucleotides read TGTGCCAGCAGCGATTCCAGGAATCAGCCCCAGCATTTT. It specifies CASSDSRNQPQHF.

This clone came up once. This rearrangement joins TRBV5-4 to TRBJ2-3, with TRBD2 matching 10 bases. Losses at the gene ends were 3 bases for V and 5 bases for J; bases not matched to a gene: 9. CDR3 size: 16 residues. CDR1 and CDR2 from the germline V gene are SGHNT and YYREEE (reference sequence). This chain's CDR3 is CASSSMARTSGDTQYF. The CDR3 nucleotides read TGTGCCAGCAGCTCGATGGCGCGGACTAGCGGAGATACGCAGTATTTT.

This clone has only a few counts. The chain combines TRBV29-1 with TRBJ2-1; possibly TRBD2 for D (6 bases). CDR1 is SQVTM, CDR2 ANQGSEA, per germline. V was cut by 7 bases and J by 9 bases, with 25 bases left in between. CDR3 size: 15 residues. In nucleotides, the CDR3 is TGCAGCGCGACGACTAGGGTATCTCTACTGGGTGAGCAGTTCTTC. As protein: CSATTRVSLLGEQFF.

This clone was recorded only once. The rearrangement joins TRBV7-9 to TRBJ1-2; 9 nucleotides match TRBD1. The junction had 10 bases not matched to a gene; V was cut back by 3 bases and J by 14 bases. Germline V CDR1 and CDR2: SEHNR, FQNEAQ (reference sequence). The CDR3 has 13 residues. The CDR3 loop is CASSFTDRGSRTF. The CDR3 DNA reads TGTGCCAGCAGCTTCACGGACAGGGGTTCGAGGACCTTC. Full variable domain (outside the CDR3, taken from reference TRBV7-9 and TRBJ1-2): DTGVSQNPRHKITKRGQNVTFRCDPISEHNRLYWYRQTLGQGPEFLTYFQNEAQLEKSRLLSDRFSAERPKGSFSTLEIQRTEQGDSAMYLCASSFTDRGSRTFGSGTRLTVV.

V and J are TRBV5-1 and TRBJ2-3; the match to TRBD2 covers 7 bases. This CDR3 has 16 amino acids. Germline V gene lookup returns CDR1 SGHRS and CDR2 YFSETQ. V trimming: 2 bases; J trimming: 2 bases; junction bases outside the gene matches: 8. CDR3 region: CASSFRAGLVTDTQYF. The CDR3 DNA follows: TGCGCCAGCAGCTTCCGAGCGGGGTTGGTCACAGATACGCAGTATTTT.

This chain connects TRBV5-5 to TRBJ2-2, with 8 nucleotides matching TRBD2. The CDR3 covers 16 residues. CDR1 is SGHKS, CDR2 YYEKEE, per germline (reference sequence). V dropped 4 bases and J dropped 1; count of bases not matched to a gene: 6. CDR3 nucleotide sequence: TGTGCCAGCAGCGTTTGGACTAGCCGGAACACCGGGGAGCTGTTTTTT. Protein: CASSVWTSRNTGELFF.

The genes are TRBV28 and TRBJ1-1, with no clear D. CDR3 length: 15 amino acids. Trimming shortened V by 2 bases and J by 10 bases, and 20 bases separated the two germline ends. Germline V gene lookup returns CDR1 MDHEN and CDR2 SYDVKM. CDR3: CASSLMSQAGLGAFF. In DNA form, the CDR3 reads TGTGCCAGCAGTTTAATGAGCCAGGCAGGTTTGGGAGCTTTCTTT.

Notes on this clone: One end of the junction varies from germline; a read error may be responsible. V usage is TRBV6-6 and J usage is TRBJ1-4; D ambiguous. Germline CDR1 is MNHNY and CDR2 is SVGAGI (reference sequence). The CDR3 consists of 11 residues. In DNA, the CDR3 is TGTGCCACCCAATCGACCGGCCAGGCTTTTTTC. This sequence encodes CATQSTGQAFF.

The chain recombines TRBV21-1 with TRBJ2-7; TRBD1, the table's D call, lacks a check against the DNA. TRBV21-1 is labeled a pseudogene. The CDR3 consists of 14 residues. The CDR3 coding sequence is TGTGCCAGCAGCAAAGTTCACAAATCCTACGAGCAGTACTTC. As protein: CASSKVHKSYEQYF.

The V gene is TRBV7-2, the J gene TRBJ1-1, with D possibly matching TRBD1 (6 bases). V gave up 1 base and J gave up 4 bases, with 16 bases separating them. Germline CDR1 reads SGHTA; CDR2 reads FQGNSA. The CDR3 runs 16 residues. The chain's CDR3 is CASSLGLTGIRTEAFF. CDR3 DNA: TGTGCCAGCAGCTTAGGGCTAACAGGGATCCGCACTGAAGCTTTCTTT.

The V call is TRBV5-5, the J call TRBJ1-2, with TRBD1 identical over 7 bases. V shed 3 bases and J 4 bases; nucleotides not matched to a gene: 12. CDR1 SGHKS and CDR2 YYEKEE come from the germline V gene (reference sequence). CDR3 length: 16 residues. CDR3 sequence reads: CASSSNPRGPGYGYTF. CDR3 coding DNA: TGTGCCAGCAGCTCTAATCCGAGGGGGCCTGGCTATGGCTACACCTTC.

The chain is built from TRBV6-4 and TRBJ1-2, with D tentatively TRBD1 (6 bases). CDR1 and CDR2 from the germline V gene are MRHNA and SNTAGT. The CDR3 has 13 residues. Trimming pared 6 bases from V and 0 bases from J, leaving 8 bases between. The CDR3 reads CASSRGANYGYTF. CDR3 sequence (DNA): TGTGCCAGCAGCAGGGGTGCTAACTATGGCTACACCTTC.

The V and J genes are TRBV3-1 (or the pseudogene TRBV3-2) and TRBJ1-6, with D perhaps TRBD1 (5 bases). Trimming pared 6 bases from V and 5 bases from J, leaving 11 bases between. CDR3 length: 14 amino acids. Germline CDR1 LGHDT, CDR2 YNNKEL (reference sequence). The CDR3: CASSHGGDNSPLHF. In DNA, the CDR3 is TGTGCCAGCAGTCACGGGGGGGATAATTCACCCCTCCACTTT.

The V gene is TRBV18, the J gene TRBJ1-1; no clear D gene. This CDR3 is 13 amino acids long. Trimming stripped 3 bases from V and 1 base from J, with 6 bases between. The germline V gene encodes CDR1 KGHSH and CDR2 LQKENI. The CDR3 here is CASSPPQNTEAFF. CDR3 bases: TGTGCCAGCTCACCCCCACAGAACACTGAAGCTTTCTTT. The complete variable domain, with remaining parts taken from reference TRBV18 and TRBJ1-1, reads NAGVMQNPRHLVRRRGQEARLRCSPMKGHSHVYWYRQLPEEGLKFMVYLQKENIIDESGMPKERFSAEFPKEGPSILRIQQVVRGDSAAYFCASSPPQNTEAFFGQGTRLTVV.

This clone showed up just once. The V gene is TRBV19, the J gene TRBJ2-3; D might be TRBD2 (6 bases). CDR1 and CDR2 (germline): LNHDA, SQIVND (reference sequence). V lost 6 bases and J 0 bases, leaving 16 bases between the germline ends. The CDR3 covers 16 residues. CDR3 protein: CASSPAGRSSTDTQYF. CDR3 in DNA: TGTGCCAGTAGCCCTGCCGGGAGATCTAGCACAGATACGCAGTATTTT.

V and J are TRBV7-2 and TRBJ2-1; 10 positions agree with TRBD2. Germline CDR1 SGHTA, CDR2 FQGNSA. J was trimmed by 8 bases and V by 5 bases; bases with no gene match: 12. The CDR3 consists of 16 residues. This CDR3 reads CASSPNGGTSVYEQFF. As DNA, the CDR3 is TGTGCCAGCAGCCCAAACGGCGGGACTAGCGTCTATGAGCAGTTCTTC.

The chain combines TRBV28 with TRBJ1-5, with D possibly being TRBD1 (5 bases). Trimming cost V 6 bases and J 2 bases, with 14 bases left between them. This CDR3 spans 15 amino acids. Germline V gene lookup returns CDR1 MDHEN and CDR2 SYDVKM. The chain's CDR3 is CASSRGTFGNQPQHF. The DNA of the CDR3 is TGTGCCAGCAGCCGGGGGACTTTCGGCAATCAGCCCCAGCATTTT.